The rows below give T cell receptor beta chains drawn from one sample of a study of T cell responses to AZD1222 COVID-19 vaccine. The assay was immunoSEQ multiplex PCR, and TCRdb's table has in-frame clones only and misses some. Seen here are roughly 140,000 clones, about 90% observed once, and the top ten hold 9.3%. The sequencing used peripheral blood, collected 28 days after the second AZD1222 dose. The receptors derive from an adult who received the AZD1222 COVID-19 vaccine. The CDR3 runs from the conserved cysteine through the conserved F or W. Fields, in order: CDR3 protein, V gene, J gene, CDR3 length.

CDR3 protein: CASSTRDPGTQYF
V gene: TRBV6-5
J gene: TRBJ2-5
CDR3 length: 13

CDR3 protein: CAVTSERPYEQYF
V gene: TRBV7-9
J gene: TRBJ2-7
CDR3 length: 13

CDR3 protein: CASRGGGGGYTF
V gene: TRBV2
J gene: TRBJ1-2
CDR3 length: 12

CDR3 protein: CASLRALEPFF
V gene: TRBV19
J gene: TRBJ1-1
CDR3 length: 11

CDR3 protein: CASSGGRLILYGYTF
V gene: TRBV3-1/TRBV3-2
J gene: TRBJ1-2
CDR3 length: 15

CDR3 protein: CATSRRDQPQHF
V gene: TRBV15
J gene: TRBJ1-5
CDR3 length: 12

CDR3 protein: CASSLAPQGSLGYEQYF
V gene: TRBV11-2
J gene: TRBJ2-7
CDR3 length: 17

CDR3 protein: CATSRDQNQPQHF
V gene: TRBV15
J gene: TRBJ1-5
CDR3 length: 13

CDR3 protein: CATGGTGVTEAFF
V gene: TRBV10-3
J gene: TRBJ1-1
CDR3 length: 13

CDR3 protein: CASSQLLGLGTEAFF
V gene: TRBV3-1/TRBV3-2
J gene: TRBJ1-1
CDR3 length: 15

CDR3 protein: CASSSGTGHSPLHF
V gene: TRBV7-2
J gene: TRBJ1-6
CDR3 length: 14

CDR3 protein: CASRGQLNEKLFF
V gene: TRBV6-5
J gene: TRBJ1-4
CDR3 length: 13

CDR3 protein: CASFTGMNTEAFF
V gene: TRBV18
J gene: TRBJ1-1
CDR3 length: 13

CDR3 protein: CASSPGPLNTEAFF
V gene: TRBV19
J gene: TRBJ1-1
CDR3 length: 14